The sequence of this T cell receptor beta chain was determined in a study of blood T cell repertoires in COVID-19. Whole-study context: PBMCs, B-cell-depleted T cells, or T cells provided the cDNA or gDNA that made up the material.

This clone was seen just once. CDR3 size: 17 residues. Here immunoSEQ multiplex PCR was the method, and the copy in TCRdb shows in-frame clones only, minus some. The table shows some 400,000 clones, with around nine tenths occurring only once. Sequenced sample: PBMCs or T cells enriched from blood (not recorded which). The chain employs TRBV21-1 and TRBJ1-5; TRBD1, the D gene given by the table, was not confirmed from the DNA. TRBV21-1 has pseudogene status. The source is a woman under 40 who had recovered from COVID-19. Written as DNA, the CDR3 is TGTGCCAGCAGCTTGGGACAGGGGGCGGAGAGCAATCAGCCCCAGCATTTT. Protein sequence: CASSLGQGAESNQPQHF.